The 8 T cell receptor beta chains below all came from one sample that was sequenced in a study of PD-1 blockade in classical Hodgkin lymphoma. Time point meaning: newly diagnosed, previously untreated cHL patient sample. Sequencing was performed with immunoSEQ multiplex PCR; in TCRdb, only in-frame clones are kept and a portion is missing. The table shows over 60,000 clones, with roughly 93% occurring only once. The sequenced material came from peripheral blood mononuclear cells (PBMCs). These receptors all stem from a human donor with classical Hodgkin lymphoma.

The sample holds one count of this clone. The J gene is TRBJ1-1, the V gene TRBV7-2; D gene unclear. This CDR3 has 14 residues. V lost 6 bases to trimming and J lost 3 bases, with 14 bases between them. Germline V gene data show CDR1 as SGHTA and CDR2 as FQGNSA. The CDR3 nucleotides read TGTGCCAGCAGGTCACCGGGATTGTACACTGAAGCTTTCTTT. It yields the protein CASRSPGLYTEAFF.

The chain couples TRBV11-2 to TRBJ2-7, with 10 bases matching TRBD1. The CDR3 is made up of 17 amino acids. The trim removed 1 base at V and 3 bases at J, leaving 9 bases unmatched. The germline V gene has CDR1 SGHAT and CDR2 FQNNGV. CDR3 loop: CASSLGPRQGAGYEQYF. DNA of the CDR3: TGTGCCAGCAGCTTAGGACCGCGACAGGGGGCAGGCTACGAGCAGTACTTC.

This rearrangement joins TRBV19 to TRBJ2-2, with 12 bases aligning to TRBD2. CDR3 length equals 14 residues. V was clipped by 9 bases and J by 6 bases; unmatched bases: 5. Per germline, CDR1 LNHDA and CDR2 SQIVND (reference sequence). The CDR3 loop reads CASGTSGPAGELFF. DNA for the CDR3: TGTGCCAGCGGGACTAGCGGGCCGGCCGGGGAGCTGTTTTTT.

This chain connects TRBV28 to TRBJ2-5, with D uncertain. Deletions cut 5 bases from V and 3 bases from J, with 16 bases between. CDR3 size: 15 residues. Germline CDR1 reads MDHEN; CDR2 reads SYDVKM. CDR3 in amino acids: CASSLQHLGEETQYF. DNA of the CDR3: TGTGCCAGCAGTCTCCAACATCTAGGAGAAGAGACCCAGTACTTC.

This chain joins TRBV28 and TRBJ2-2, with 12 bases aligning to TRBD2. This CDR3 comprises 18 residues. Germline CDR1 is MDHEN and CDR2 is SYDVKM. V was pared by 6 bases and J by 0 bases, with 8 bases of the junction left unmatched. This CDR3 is CASRKERTSGANTGELFF. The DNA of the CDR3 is TGTGCCAGCAGAAAGGAGCGGACTAGCGGGGCGAACACCGGGGAGCTGTTTTTT.

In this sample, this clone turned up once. The chain's CDR3 is CASSLRTVQETQYF. The CDR3, as DNA: TGTGCCAGCAGCTTGAGGACAGTACAAGAGACCCAGTACTTC. This chain uses TRBV5-5 with TRBJ2-5, with a possible D match to TRBD1 (6 bases). Germline V gene sequence: CDR1 SGHKS, CDR2 YYEKEE (reference sequence). The CDR3 covers 14 residues. The germline V and J ends were trimmed by 1 base and 2 bases, with 9 bases remaining between them.

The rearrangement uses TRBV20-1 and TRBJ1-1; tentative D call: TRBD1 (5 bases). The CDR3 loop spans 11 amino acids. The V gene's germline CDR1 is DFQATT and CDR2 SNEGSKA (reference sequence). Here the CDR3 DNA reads TGCGGGGGAAGCGGGGGCACTGAAGCTTTCTTT. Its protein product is CGGSGGTEAFF.

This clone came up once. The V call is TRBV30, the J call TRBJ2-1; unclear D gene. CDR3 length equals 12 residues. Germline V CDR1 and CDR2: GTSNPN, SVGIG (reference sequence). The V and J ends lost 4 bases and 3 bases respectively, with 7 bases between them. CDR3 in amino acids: CAWKLGYNEQFF. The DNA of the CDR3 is TGTGCCTGGAAGCTAGGCTACAATGAGCAGTTCTTC. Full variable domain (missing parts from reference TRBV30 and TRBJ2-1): SQTIHQWPATLVQPVGSPLSLECTVEGTSNPNLYWYRQAAGRGLQLLFYSVGIGQISSEVPQNLSASRPQDRQFILSSKKLLLSDSGFYLCAWKLGYNEQFFGPGTRLTVL.